These 14 T cell receptor beta chains were sequenced from one sample in a study of T cells expressing NK-cell markers. With the 5' RACE reads reprocessed, TCRdb shows one record per CDR3 protein and no DNA. There are a few hundred thousand distinct CDR3 sequences in the sample, with around 5.2% held by the top ten. The specimen was blood T cells: a sorted CD56 or NKG2C T cell subset, CD4+ or CD8+ T cells, or bulk PBMC T cells (not recorded which). The receptors shown here come from a man aged 18 to 70 in good health.

This chain connects TRBV7-9 to TRBJ2-5. The length of the CDR3 is 16 residues. Germline values: CDR1 SEHNR, CDR2 FQNEAQ (reference sequence). CDR3 in amino acids: CASSLAVFRSSETQYF.

The chain employs TRBV12-3 or TRBV12-4 and TRBJ2-7; TCRdb reports TRBD1, a call that lacks DNA to check it against. This CDR3 contains 15 residues. Here the CDR3 reads CASSLIIAREYEQYF.

This chain connects TRBV6-5 to TRBJ2-3; TCRdb's D call, TRBD1, is unchecked because there is no DNA. This CDR3 comprises 14 residues. Germline-derived CDR1 and CDR2 are MNHEY and SVGAGI. The chain's CDR3 is CASSYPPGGDTQYF.

The rearrangement joins TRBV6-5 to TRBJ1-5. CDR3 length: 14 amino acids. The germline V gene encodes CDR1 MNHEY and CDR2 SVGAGI. CDR3 in amino acids: CASSYSVGFQPQHF.

The genes are TRBV13 and TRBJ2-7; TCRdb's D call of TRBD1 is untestable without DNA. The CDR3 has 14 amino acids. Per germline, CDR1 PRHDT and CDR2 FYEKMQ (reference sequence). CDR3: CASSSRSRYYEQYF.

The J gene is TRBJ1-5, the V gene TRBV20-1. CDR1 is DFQATT, CDR2 SNEGSKA, per germline (reference sequence). The CDR3 totals 12 residues. Here the CDR3 reads CSAVEGGQPQHF.

V usage is TRBV5-1 and J usage is TRBJ2-7; lacking DNA, the TRBD1 call made by TCRdb goes unchecked. CDR1 and CDR2 from the germline V gene are SGHRS and YFSETQ. The CDR3 runs to 12 residues. This CDR3 is CASRDRGHEQYF.

The chain combines TRBV7-8 with TRBJ1-1. The CDR3 consists of 15 residues. Germline-derived CDR1 and CDR2 are SGHVS and FQNEAQ. The CDR3 is CASSAQYSRNTEAFF.

The chain carries TRBV29-1 and TRBJ2-2. The V gene's germline CDR1 is SQVTM and CDR2 ANQGSEA. This CDR3 is 14 amino acids long. CDR3 protein: CSVGLPPNTGELFF.

The chain is built from TRBV11-2 and TRBJ1-1; checking the TCRdb D call of TRBD1 is not possible without DNA. The germline gives CDR1 SGHAT, CDR2 FQNNGV. This CDR3 has 14 amino acids. CDR3: CASSPYNRGTEAFF.

The V gene is TRBV5-1, the J gene TRBJ2-5; no DNA is available, so the TRBD1 call from TCRdb remains unchecked. Germline V gives CDR1 SGHRS, CDR2 YFSETQ. The CDR3 is made up of 17 amino acids. CDR3 in amino acids: CASSPGTGPELGETQYF.

The chain has TRBV12-3 or TRBV12-4 and TRBJ1-1; TCRdb's assignment of TRBD1 cannot be checked, as there is no DNA. This CDR3 is 15 amino acids long. The CDR3 sequence is CASSPTGTANTEAFF.

The chain joins TRBV3-1 to TRBJ1-2; the TCRdb call, TRBD1, lacks DNA for checking. The CDR3 runs to 17 residues. Germline V lookup: CDR1 LGHDT, CDR2 YNNKEL (reference sequence). CDR3 residues: CASSPPRLAGRDHGYTF.

V usage is TRBV2 and J usage is TRBJ2-2. Germline assignment: CDR1 SNHLY and CDR2 FYNNEI. This CDR3 has 15 residues. CDR3 protein: CASSEASRKTGELFF.